This TCR beta chain stems from a study of molecular identifiers for immune sequencing clone quantification. TCRdb called the PCR reads again in MiXCR, with one record for every CDR3 protein. Of about 86,000 distinct CDR3 sequences detected, about 23% appear once; the ten largest clones hold 0.6% to 0.9%. Losses at the gene ends were 6 bases for V and 0 bases for J; bases not matched to a gene: 5. Per the germline V gene, CDR1 is SGHDT and CDR2 is YYEEEE. The CDR3 contains 16 residues. This sequence joins TRBV5-6 and TRBJ2-3; 12 positions match TRBD2. Sequenced: naive CD8+ T cells from blood, with Jurkat cell RNA spiked in. The subset denotes: FACS-sorted CD8+CD4-CCR7+CD45RA+ naive T cells. This clonotype was sampled from a human donor in good health. Some libraries in this study had Jurkat cell RNA spiked in. The CDR3 DNA reads as TGTGCCAGCACCCGACTAGCGGGAGCTAGCACAGATACGCAGTATTTT. Its translation: CASTRLAGASTDTQYF.